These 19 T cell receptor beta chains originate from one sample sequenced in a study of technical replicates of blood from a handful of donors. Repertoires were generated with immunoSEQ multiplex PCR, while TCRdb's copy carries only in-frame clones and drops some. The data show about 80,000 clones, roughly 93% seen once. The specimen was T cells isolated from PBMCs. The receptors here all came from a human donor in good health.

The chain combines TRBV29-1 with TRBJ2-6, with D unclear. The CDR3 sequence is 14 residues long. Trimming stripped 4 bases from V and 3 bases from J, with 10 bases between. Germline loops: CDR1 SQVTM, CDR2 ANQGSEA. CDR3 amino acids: CSVVPPNGANVLTF. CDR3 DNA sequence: TGCAGCGTTGTTCCCCCTAATGGGGCCAACGTCCTGACTTTC.

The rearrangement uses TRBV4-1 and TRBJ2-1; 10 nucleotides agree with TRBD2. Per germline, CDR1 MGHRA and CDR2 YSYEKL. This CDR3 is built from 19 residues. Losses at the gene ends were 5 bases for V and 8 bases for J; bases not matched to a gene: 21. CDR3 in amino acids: CASSLKIAGGPRGVYEQFF. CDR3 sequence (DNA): TGCGCCAGCAGCTTGAAAATAGCGGGAGGTCCTCGGGGTGTCTATGAGCAGTTCTTC.

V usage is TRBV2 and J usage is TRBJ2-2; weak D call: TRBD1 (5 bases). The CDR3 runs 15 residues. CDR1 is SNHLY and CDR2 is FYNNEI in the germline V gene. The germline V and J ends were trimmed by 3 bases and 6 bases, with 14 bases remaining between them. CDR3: CASSDVRKGAGELFF. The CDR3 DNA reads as TGTGCCAGCAGTGATGTAAGGAAAGGGGCCGGGGAGCTGTTTTTT.

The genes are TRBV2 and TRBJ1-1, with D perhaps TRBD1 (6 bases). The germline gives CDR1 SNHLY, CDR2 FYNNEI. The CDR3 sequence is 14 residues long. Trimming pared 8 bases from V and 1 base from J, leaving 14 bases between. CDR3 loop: CASGYRVENTEAFF. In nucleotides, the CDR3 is TGTGCCAGCGGATACAGGGTAGAGAACACTGAAGCTTTCTTT.

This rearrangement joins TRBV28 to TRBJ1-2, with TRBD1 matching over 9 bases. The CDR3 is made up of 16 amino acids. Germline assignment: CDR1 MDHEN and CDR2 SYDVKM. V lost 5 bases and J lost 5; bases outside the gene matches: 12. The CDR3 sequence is CASSTPHRGRVYGYTF. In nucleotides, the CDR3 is TGTGCCAGCAGTACCCCCCACAGGGGGCGCGTATATGGCTACACCTTC.

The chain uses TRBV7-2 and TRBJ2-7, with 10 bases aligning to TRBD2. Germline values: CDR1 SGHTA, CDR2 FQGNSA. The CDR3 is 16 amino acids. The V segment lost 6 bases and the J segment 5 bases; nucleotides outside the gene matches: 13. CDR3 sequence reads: CASSRTSGKVYDEQYF. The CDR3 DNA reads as TGTGCCAGCAGTAGGACTAGCGGCAAAGTCTACGACGAGCAGTACTTC.

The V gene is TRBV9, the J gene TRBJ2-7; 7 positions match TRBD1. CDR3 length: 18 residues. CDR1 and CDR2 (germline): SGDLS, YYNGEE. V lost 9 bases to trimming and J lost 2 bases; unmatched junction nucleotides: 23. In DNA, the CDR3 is TGTGCCATGCAACGTCCCATCCACCGGGACAGACGAGCCTACGAGCAGTACTTC. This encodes CAMQRPIHRDRRAYEQYF.

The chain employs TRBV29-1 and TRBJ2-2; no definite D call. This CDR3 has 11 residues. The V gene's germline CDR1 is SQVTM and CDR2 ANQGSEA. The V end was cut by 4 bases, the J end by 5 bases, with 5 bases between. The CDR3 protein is CSVVMTGELFF. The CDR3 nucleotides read TGCAGCGTTGTAATGACCGGGGAGCTGTTTTTT.

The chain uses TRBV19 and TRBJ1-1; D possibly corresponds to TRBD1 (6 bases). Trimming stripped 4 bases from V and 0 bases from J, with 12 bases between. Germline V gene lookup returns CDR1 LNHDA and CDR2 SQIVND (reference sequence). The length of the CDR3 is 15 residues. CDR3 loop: CASSTGTFMNTEAFF. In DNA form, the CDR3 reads TGTGCCAGTAGTACGGGGACATTTATGAACACTGAAGCTTTCTTT. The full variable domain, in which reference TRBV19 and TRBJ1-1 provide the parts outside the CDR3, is DGGITQSPKYLFRKEGQNVTLSCEQNLNHDAMYWYRQDPGQGLRLIYYSQIVNDFQKGDIAEGYSVSREKKESFPLTVTSAQKNPTAFYLCASSTGTFMNTEAFFGQGTRLTVV.

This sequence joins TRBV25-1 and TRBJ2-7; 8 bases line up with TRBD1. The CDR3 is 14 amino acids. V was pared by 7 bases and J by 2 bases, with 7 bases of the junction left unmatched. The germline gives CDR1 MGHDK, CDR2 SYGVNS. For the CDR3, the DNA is TGTGCCAGCACCCCTAAGGGACAGGCCTACGAGCAGTACTTC. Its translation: CASTPKGQAYEQYF.

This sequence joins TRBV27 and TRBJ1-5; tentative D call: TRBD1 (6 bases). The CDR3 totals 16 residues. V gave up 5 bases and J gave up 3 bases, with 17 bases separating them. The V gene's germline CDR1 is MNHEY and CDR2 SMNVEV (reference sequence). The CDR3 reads CASSPLGGAPNQPQHF. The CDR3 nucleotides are TGTGCCAGCAGTCCATTGGGGGGGGCACCCAATCAGCCCCAGCATTTT.

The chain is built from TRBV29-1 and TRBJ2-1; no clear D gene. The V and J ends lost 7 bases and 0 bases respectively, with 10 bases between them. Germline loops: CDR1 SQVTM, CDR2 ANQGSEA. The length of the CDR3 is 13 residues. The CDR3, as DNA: TGCAGCGCCGCCCTAAGCTCCTACAATGAGCAGTTCTTC. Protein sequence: CSAALSSYNEQFF.

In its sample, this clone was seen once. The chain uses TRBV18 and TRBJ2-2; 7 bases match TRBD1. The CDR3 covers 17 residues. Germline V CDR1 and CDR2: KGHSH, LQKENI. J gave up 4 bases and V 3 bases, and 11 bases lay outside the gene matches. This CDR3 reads CASSPEKQGTATGELFF. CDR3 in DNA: TGTGCCAGCTCACCCGAGAAACAGGGGACAGCCACCGGGGAGCTGTTTTTT.

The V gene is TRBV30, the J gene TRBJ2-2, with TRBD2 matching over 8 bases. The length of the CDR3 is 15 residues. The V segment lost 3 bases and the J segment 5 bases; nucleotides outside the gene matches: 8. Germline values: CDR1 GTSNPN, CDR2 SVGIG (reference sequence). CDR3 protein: CAWRIGSGSTGELFF. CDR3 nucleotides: TGTGCCTGGAGAATCGGGAGCGGGAGTACCGGGGAGCTGTTTTTT.

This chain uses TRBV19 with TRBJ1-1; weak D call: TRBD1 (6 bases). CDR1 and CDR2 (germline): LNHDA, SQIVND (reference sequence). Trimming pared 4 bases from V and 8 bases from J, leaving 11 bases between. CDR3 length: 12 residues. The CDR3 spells CASSNRAGEAFF. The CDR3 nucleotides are TGTGCCAGTAGTAACAGGGCTGGAGAAGCTTTCTTT.

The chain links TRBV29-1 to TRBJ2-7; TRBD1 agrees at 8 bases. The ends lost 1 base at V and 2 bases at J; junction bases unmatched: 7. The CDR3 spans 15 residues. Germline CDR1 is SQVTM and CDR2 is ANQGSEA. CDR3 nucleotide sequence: TGCAGCGTTGAAGTAAGACAGGGGTCCCCCTACGAGCAGTACTTC. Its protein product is CSVEVRQGSPYEQYF.

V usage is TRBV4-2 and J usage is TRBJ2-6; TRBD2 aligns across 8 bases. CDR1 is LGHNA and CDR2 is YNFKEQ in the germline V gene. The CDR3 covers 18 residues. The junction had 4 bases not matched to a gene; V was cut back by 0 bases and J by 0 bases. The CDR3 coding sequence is TGTGCCAGCAGCCAAGATAAAGGACTAGCCTCTGGGGCCAACGTCCTGACTTTC. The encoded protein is CASSQDKGLASGANVLTF.

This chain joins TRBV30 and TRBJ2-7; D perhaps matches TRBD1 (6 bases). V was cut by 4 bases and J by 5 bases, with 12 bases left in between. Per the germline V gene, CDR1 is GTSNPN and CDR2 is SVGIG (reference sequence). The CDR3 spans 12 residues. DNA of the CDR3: TGTGCCTGGAAACAGGGTTTTGACGAGCAGTACTTC. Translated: CAWKQGFDEQYF.

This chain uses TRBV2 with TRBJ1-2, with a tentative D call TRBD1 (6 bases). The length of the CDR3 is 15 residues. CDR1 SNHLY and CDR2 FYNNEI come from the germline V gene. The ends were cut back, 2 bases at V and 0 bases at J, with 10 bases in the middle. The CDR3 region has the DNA TGTGCCAGCAGTGAAATAGACAGGACTAACTATGGCTACACCTTC. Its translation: CASSEIDRTNYGYTF. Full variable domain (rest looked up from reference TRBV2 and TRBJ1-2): EPEVTQTPSHQVTQMGQEVILRCVPISNHLYFYWYRQILGQKVEFLVSFYNNEISEKSEIFDDQFSVERPDGSNFTLKIRSTKLEDSAMYFCASSEIDRTNYGYTFGSGTRLTVV.